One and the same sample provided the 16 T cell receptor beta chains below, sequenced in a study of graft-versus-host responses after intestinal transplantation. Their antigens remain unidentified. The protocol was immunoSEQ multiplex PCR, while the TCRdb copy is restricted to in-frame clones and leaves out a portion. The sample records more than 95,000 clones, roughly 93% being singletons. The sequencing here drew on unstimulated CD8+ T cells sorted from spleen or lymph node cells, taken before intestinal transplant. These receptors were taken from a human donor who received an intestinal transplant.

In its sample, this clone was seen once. CDR3 bases: TGTGCCAGCAGCCAAGGGACAGGCCCCTGGGAGCAGTACTTC. Protein product: CASSQGTGPWEQYF. The rearrangement joins TRBV7-2 to TRBJ2-7; 8 nucleotides align to TRBD1. The length of the CDR3 is 14 residues. Trimming removed 5 bases from V and 7 bases from J; junction bases left unmatched: 10. Looked up from germline, CDR1 is SGHTA and CDR2 is FQGNSA.

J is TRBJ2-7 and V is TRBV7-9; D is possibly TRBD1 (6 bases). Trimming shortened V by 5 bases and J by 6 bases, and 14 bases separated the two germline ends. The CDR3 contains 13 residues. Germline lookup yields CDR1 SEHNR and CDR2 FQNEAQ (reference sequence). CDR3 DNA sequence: TGTGCCAGCAGCCCATCGGCAGGGGCCGAGCAGTACTTC. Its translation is CASSPSAGAEQYF.

The CDR3 here is CASSFYRYNEQFF. Written as DNA, the CDR3 is TGTGCCAGCAGCTTTTACAGATACAATGAGCAGTTCTTC. The chain couples TRBV11-2 to TRBJ2-1; D is uncertain. The CDR3 spans 13 residues. The germline V and J ends were trimmed by 3 bases and 4 bases, with 7 bases remaining between them. Germline V gene data show CDR1 as SGHAT and CDR2 as FQNNGV.

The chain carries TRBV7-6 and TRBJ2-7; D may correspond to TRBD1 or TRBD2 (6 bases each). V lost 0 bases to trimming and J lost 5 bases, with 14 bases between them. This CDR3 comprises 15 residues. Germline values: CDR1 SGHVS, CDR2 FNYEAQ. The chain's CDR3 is CASSLAGRGVDEQYF. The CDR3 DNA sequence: TGTGCCAGCAGCTTAGCGGGTAGGGGGGTGGACGAGCAGTACTTC.

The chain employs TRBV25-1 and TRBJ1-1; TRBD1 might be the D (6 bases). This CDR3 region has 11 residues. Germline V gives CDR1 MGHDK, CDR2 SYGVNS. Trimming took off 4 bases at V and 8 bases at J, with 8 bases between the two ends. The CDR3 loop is CASSGGTEAFF. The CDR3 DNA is TGTGCCAGCAGTGGAGGGACAGAAGCTTTCTTT.

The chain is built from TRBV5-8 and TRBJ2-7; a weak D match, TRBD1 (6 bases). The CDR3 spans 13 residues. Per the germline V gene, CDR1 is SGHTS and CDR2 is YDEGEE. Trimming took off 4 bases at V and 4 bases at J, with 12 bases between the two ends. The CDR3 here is CASSPGTTYEQYF. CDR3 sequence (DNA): TGTGCCAGCAGCCCCGGGACAACTTACGAGCAGTACTTC. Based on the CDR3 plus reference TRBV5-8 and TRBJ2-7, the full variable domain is EAGVTQSPTHLIKTRGQQATLRCSPISGHTSVYWYQQALGLGLQFLLWYDEGEERNRGNFPPRFSGRQFPNYSSELNVNALELEDSALYLCASSPGTTYEQYFGPGTRLTVT.

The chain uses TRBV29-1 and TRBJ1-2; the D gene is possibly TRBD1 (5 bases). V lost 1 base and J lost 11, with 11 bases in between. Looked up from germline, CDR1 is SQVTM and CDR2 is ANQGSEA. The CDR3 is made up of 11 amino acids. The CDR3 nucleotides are TGCAGCGTTGAAGTGGGGGAAGGTTACACCTTC. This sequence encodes CSVEVGEGYTF.

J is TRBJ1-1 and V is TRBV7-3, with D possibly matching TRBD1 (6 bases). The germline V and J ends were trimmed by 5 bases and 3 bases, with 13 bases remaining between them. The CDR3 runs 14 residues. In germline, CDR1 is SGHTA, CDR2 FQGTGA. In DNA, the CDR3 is TGTGCCAGCAGCAAACAGGGAGCCGACACTGAAGCTTTCTTT. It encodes CASSKQGADTEAFF.

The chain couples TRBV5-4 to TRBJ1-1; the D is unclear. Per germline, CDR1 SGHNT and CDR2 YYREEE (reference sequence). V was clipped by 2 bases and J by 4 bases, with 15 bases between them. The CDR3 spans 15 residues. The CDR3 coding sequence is TGTGCCAGCAGCTTTTACACCGGAAAGGGCACTGAAGCTTTCTTT. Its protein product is CASSFYTGKGTEAFF.

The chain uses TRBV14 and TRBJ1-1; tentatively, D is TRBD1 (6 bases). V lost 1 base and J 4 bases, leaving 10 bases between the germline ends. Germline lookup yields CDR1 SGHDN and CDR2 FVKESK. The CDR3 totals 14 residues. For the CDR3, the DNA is TGTGCCAGCAGCCAAGTAGGGGGGGGCACTGAAGCTTTCTTT. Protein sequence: CASSQVGGGTEAFF. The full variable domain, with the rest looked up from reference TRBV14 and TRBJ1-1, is EAGVTQFPSHSVIEKGQTVTLRCDPISGHDNLYWYRRVMGKEIKFLLHFVKESKQDESGMPNNRFLAERTGGTYSTLKVQPAELEDSGVYFCASSQVGGGTEAFFGQGTRLTVV.

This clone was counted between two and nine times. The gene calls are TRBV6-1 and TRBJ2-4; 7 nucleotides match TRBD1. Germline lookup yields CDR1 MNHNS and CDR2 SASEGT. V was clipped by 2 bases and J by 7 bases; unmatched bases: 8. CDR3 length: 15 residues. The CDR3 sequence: CASSEITGVRNIQYF. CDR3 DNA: TGTGCCAGCAGTGAAATCACAGGGGTTAGGAACATTCAGTACTTC.

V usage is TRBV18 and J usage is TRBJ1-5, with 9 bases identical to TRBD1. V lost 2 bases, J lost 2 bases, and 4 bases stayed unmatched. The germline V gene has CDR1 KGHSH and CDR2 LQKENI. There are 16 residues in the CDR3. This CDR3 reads CASSPTGQGGNQPQHF. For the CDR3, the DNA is TGTGCCAGCTCACCAACGGGACAGGGAGGCAATCAGCCCCAGCATTTT.

As DNA, the CDR3 is TGTGCCAGCAGCCCTCAGGGGAACACTGAAGCTTTCTTT. Protein sequence: CASSPQGNTEAFF. The chain joins TRBV7-6 to TRBJ1-1; perhaps TRBD1 as D (5 bases). The CDR3 consists of 13 residues. V lost 5 bases, J lost 1 base, and 8 bases lay in between. Germline V gives CDR1 SGHVS, CDR2 FNYEAQ.

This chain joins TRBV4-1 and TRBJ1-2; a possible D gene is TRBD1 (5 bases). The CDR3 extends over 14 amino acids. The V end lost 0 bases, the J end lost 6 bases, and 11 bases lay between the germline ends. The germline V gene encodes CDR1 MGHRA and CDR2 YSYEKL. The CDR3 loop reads CASSQEGVVNGYTF. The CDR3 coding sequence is TGCGCCAGCAGCCAAGAGGGGGTCGTAAATGGCTACACCTTC.

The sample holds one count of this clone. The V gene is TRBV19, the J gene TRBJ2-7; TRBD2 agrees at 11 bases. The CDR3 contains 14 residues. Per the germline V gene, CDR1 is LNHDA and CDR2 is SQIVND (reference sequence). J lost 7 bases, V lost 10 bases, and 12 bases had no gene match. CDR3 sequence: CATREASGGSEQYF. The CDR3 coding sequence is TGTGCCACCCGGGAGGCTAGCGGGGGGTCAGAGCAGTACTTC. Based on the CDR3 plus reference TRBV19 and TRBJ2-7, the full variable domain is DGGITQSPKYLFRKEGQNVTLSCEQNLNHDAMYWYRQDPGQGLRLIYYSQIVNDFQKGDIAEGYSVSREKKESFPLTVTSAQKNPTAFYLCATREASGGSEQYFGPGTRLTVT.

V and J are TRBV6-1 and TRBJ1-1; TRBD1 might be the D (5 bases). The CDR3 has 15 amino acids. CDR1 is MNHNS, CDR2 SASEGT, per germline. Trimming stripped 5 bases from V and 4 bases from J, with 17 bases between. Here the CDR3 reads CASSSGGLMVTEAFF. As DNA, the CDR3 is TGTGCCAGCAGTTCCGGGGGGTTAATGGTCACTGAAGCTTTCTTT.